Given below is one TCR beta chain in context. The antigen it binds to is not known. Because the CDR3 is missing its conserved closing phenylalanine or tryptophan, this is likely a read error. Libraries were constructed by the immunoSEQ multiplex PCR assay. TCRdb stores this immuneACCESS table with in-frame sequences only. Part of the clones is absent; in the studies checked, under half of the shortfall reflects unresolved V genes, and no reason is known for the rest. For this sample the table gives more than 550,000 clones, of which 80% to 90% were detected only once. The top ten clonotypes cover roughly 0.01% of the sample. The data were taken from a study of shared T cell receptors in the human thymus (dated by TCRdb to the early 2020s). Looking at the study overall: The study examined how self-reactive, shared T-cell receptor alpha chains are generated in the human thymus.

The germline V gene gives CDR1 as SGHRS and CDR2 as YFSETQ. The CDR3 length equals 18 residues, ends included. Only the CDR3 region is kept as DNA, spanning 54 bases read in frame from base 1. V has 4 bases trimmed and J has 5 bases trimmed; junction bases matching no gene number 20. A further study also used this sample, focusing on human thymus T cells. The other study reports the following: In Finland, the donors were immunologically healthy infants who were having open corrective cardiac surgery for congenital heart defects. Thymus tissue was obtained as surgical resects removed during corrective cardiac surgery. Both the thymic and the peripheral blood repertoires appeared to show biased V and J gene segment usage. The related research found that thymic TCR repertoires overlapped highly between unrelated individuals. The study described the TCR alpha and beta repertoires in under ten infant thymus samples and a handful of matching peripheral blood samples. Donor ages ranging from roughly 7 to 250 days were recorded, and more than five male and a couple of female infants were included in the cohort. Thymocytes were released mechanically from tissue and stored at -70 °C as pellets of 10-30 million cells. A QIAsymphony instrument was used to extract genomic DNA from frozen cell pellets. TCRB and TCRAD loci were amplified from a standardized quantity of quality-controlled genomic DNA using the immunoSEQ multiplex PCR assay. Amplicons spanned the V(D)J region at a length sufficient to cover the CDR3 and identify V and J genes. Amplicon sequencing was performed on an Illumina platform through the commercial immunoSEQ service. Primer bias and sequencing errors were corrected using previously described methods, and TCRAD and TCRB definitions followed the IMGT database. The repertoires were analysed using immunoSEQ Analyzer 3.0 and VDJTools for basic statistics, V/J segment usage, diversity estimates, rarefaction and pairwise overlap. To estimate diversity, the Chao1, ChaoE, Efron-Thisted, Shannon and inverse Simpson indices were applied, and diversity was also estimated on datasets down-sampled to the smallest sample. Repertoire overlap was assessed by strict matching of CDR3 nucleotide sequence, V gene and J gene, and clustering was done by Jaccard-based multidimensional scaling. Thymus samples yielded on average approximately 840,000 unique TCRB clonotypes, compared with roughly 92,000 from blood samples.

This TCR was recovered from a girl under three years old with a congenital heart defect. Donor details come from another sample of the same person, matched by shared clones. The specimen was thymocytes. Recombination linked TRBV5-1 to TRBJ1-1; a stretch of 7 junction bases matches TRBD1. The DNA sequence follows: TGCGCCAGCAGCCTTTTCCGGGACAGCGACGATCAAAAGACTGAAGCTTTCCTT. Its coded protein is CASSLFRDSDDQKTEAFL.